This entry features one TCR beta chain sequence. The target antigen is unknown. Produced via immunoSEQ multiplex PCR; TCRdb's table is partial and in-frame only. The repertoire consists of more than 65,000 clones, with around 93% occurring once and the leading ten covering more than 0.35%. This entry is derived from a study of graft-versus-host responses after intestinal transplantation. Sequencing was performed on unstimulated CD8+ T cells sorted from spleen or lymph node cells, taken before transplant. This TCR came from a human donor who was the organ donor for an intestinal transplant.

The DNA of the CDR3 is TGTGCCAGCAGCTCGCCGGGACTACAAGAGACCCAGTACTTC. Encoded protein: CASSSPGLQETQYF. The chain links TRBV27 to TRBJ2-5, with TRBD2 identical over 7 bases. Germline V CDR1 and CDR2: MNHEY, SMNVEV (reference sequence). This CDR3 is 14 amino acids long. V lost 6 bases, J lost 2 bases, and 6 bases stayed unmatched.